This T cell receptor beta chain stems from a study of cytomegalovirus exposure and HLA in healthy donors (TCRdb year 2017). For context, the study as a whole: In an earlier analysis of 550 to 750 of the donors, around 290 Gb of sequence data and just under 120 million unique TCR beta sequences from about 190 million T cells were reported. An early release that covered around 590 HLA-typed donors contained around 300 gigabases of sequencing data and tens of millions of unique TCR sequences. Of the 300 to 500 genotyped donors, 65% to 90% were placed in the genetic ancestry cluster associated with self-reported Caucasian donors. The study was designed to test whether signatures of past pathogen exposure could be identified by cataloging public T cell receptors. The study profiled the T cell repertoires of under 850 subjects by immunosequencing and related them to cytomegalovirus serostatus. In addition to the first cohort of several hundred subjects, a separate validation cohort of 120 different subjects was used. The study combined high-throughput TCR immunosequencing, statistical association of individual TCRs with disease status, and machine learning to predict cytomegalovirus infection status. In a later analysis, previously published TCR beta repertoires from 666 donors were re-analyzed and high-resolution HLA genotyping was added so that TCR occurrence patterns could be studied. In the later analysis, no new phenotypic data were used to find candidate immune exposures; instead, reliance was placed on TCR beta sequences and their occurrence across donors. An earlier analysis of 587 of the donors used high-throughput TCR beta sequencing to judge whether each TCR beta V gene segment behaved as functional or pseudogenic. Donor age, sex, ethnicity and CMV serostatus were compiled together with the repertoire data. A later genetic analysis used genome-wide SNP genotypes for about three fifths of the roughly 700 donors, treating that subset as a discovery cohort. All discovery cohort repertoires had been generated on a single sequencing platform. Both class I and class II loci were covered by HLA typing, at four-digit resolution. Typing coverage differed by locus: A, B, C, DRB1 and DQB1 were typed in about 620-630 donors, DQA1 in about 500, DPA1 in roughly 590, and DPB1 in around 490. Because of strong linkage in the cohort, roughly five DR-DQ haplotypes were treated as single units for association and clustering. Among 398 genotyped donors of the cohort, an average of roughly 240,000 unique TCR beta nucleotide sequences were sequenced per donor, roughly 20% of them non-productive.

Results the study describes overall, beyond this receptor: In an earlier analysis of more than 500 of the donors, most TCR beta V segments appeared in productive rearrangements about 87% or about 30% of the time, broadly matching IMGT annotations. This cohort had only TCR beta chains sequenced, and the lack of alpha or paired-chain data limited which features could be detected. Several of the top co-occurrence clusters appeared to be linked to parvovirus B19, influenza, CMV and Epstein-Barr virus, according to a later analysis. According to a later analysis, most CMV-associated TCR beta chains appeared to be HLA-restricted, and the HLA associations seemed to be driven largely by CMV exposure. Linkage disequilibrium might explain the correlated functional status among segregating V segments, but an unknown experimental factor could not be excluded. According to a later genetic analysis, donors in an Asian-associated ancestry cluster had fewer N-insertions in productive TCRs than the roughly 660-donor mean. Because counts were too low, roughly 17 rarely observed V segments, including chromosome 9 orphons, were left out of the earlier analysis of 587 of the donors. A further reported finding was that TCR beta sequences accurately predicted the HLA-A and HLA-B alleles for most subjects in the first cohort. An association between a missense DCLRE1C variant and V-gene and J-gene trimming of TCR beta chains was found in a later genetic analysis and replicated in an independent cohort. A later analysis found that HLA-associated TCR beta chains were more clonally expanded and had lower generation probabilities than equally common non-associated chains. Because HLA typing was missing for some donors at each locus, association tests included only the typed subset. In the study, approximately 150 TCR beta chains were listed as associated with cytomegalovirus. In a later analysis, TCR association rates were found to vary across HLA loci, with the most associated TCRs seen for DRB1 alleles and the fewest for HLA-C alleles. At a false discovery rate of 0.05, a later analysis linked 16,951 TCR beta sequences to specific HLA alleles. CMV serostatus was the only immune exposure information available for the cohort. Cytomegalovirus status was reported to be diagnosed by the classifier with high specificity and sensitivity in both the original and validation cohorts. Most TCR sequences were observed very rarely across donors, whereas some public TCRs were present in many individuals. Some IMGT-functional V segments, including TRBV6-2 and TRBV6-3, could not be distinguished by the 87-base-pair reads and were therefore excluded. In vitro tests confirmed that a few of the cytomegalovirus-associated TCR beta chains recognize cytomegalovirus antigens. It was suggested by the authors that the approach could potentially be generalized to other disease states and immunological phenotypes. Strong co-occurrence of HLA alleles, especially DR and DQ, made assigning TCR associations to individual alleles difficult. Sequencing depth was assumed to be roughly uniform across donors in the presence/absence analyses, though that assumption may not hold. A cluster of highly shared sequence variants was judged likely to represent a technical artifact of the sequencing pipeline.

The library was produced with the immunoSEQ multiplex PCR assay. For the multiplex PCR, a mixture combining 60 forward primers for TCR Vbeta segments and 13 reverse primers for TCR Jbeta segments was used. Amplification of the CDR3 region of rearranged TCR beta genes was performed with a multiplex PCR assay on genomic DNA. Amplified TCR beta libraries were sequenced as 87-base-pair reads on the Illumina HiSeq System. In the paper's pipeline: In a later analysis, 70 million to 95 million unique TCR beta chains were counted across the roughly 670 repertoires, and roughly 11 million of these chains were shared by at least two donors. Raw reads were error-corrected and collapsed into unique sequences by a nearest-neighbor algorithm in which closely related sequences were merged to remove PCR and sequencing errors. To assign V, D and J gene segments, CDR3 sequences were aligned to IMGT reference sequences. For a sequence to be retained, a match of at least six nucleotides to both a V gene segment and a J gene segment was required. A rearrangement was called productive if the CDR3 had no stop codons and remained in frame with V and J, and every other rearrangement was called non-productive. Following IMGT convention, CDR3 was defined as the stretch from the second conserved V-encoded cysteine to the conserved J-encoded phenylalanine. The earlier analysis of 587 of the donors excluded sequences that lacked an unambiguous match to a single V gene segment. An earlier analysis of several hundred of the donors called V segments functional above 56.7% productive rearrangements and segregating when the between-donor standard deviation exceeded 5%. A statistical classification framework was built to diagnose cytomegalovirus status from the catalog of TCR beta chain sequences. V and J gene assignment, in a later analysis, came from comparing TCR nucleotide sequences with IMGT/GENE-DB human TR gene sequences. A later analysis assigned CDR3 sequences and most-parsimonious VDJ recombination scenarios with the TCRdist pipeline. In a later analysis, each TCR beta chain was defined by its CDR3 amino acid sequence together with its V-gene family, and reads lacking a unique V-gene family were excluded. A later analysis removed several hundred highly shared, low-generation-probability nucleotide sequences to deal with suspected cross-contamination and a sequencing artifact. In a later analysis, a clonal expansion index was calculated for each public chain from normalized within-repertoire ranks of inferred template counts. A later analysis computed generation probabilities with a VDJ recombination model fitted to out-of-frame rearrangements, and checked the results against IGoR. In a later analysis, hypergeometric tests were used to score TCR-TCR, TCR-HLA and TCR-CMV co-occurrence, with a repertoire-size bias correction applied to TCR pairs. A later analysis estimated false discovery rates by permuting HLA or CMV assignments 20 times. In a later analysis, co-occurring TCRs were grouped using DBSCAN, with TCRdist sequence similarity added in when clustering inside HLA-allele-positive subsets. Repertoires with fewer than 30,000 or more than 120,000 public chains were left out of co-occurrence clustering, as were about 5 repertoires with anomalous nucleotide sharing. TCRdb took this table from immuneACCESS and kept in-frame rearrangements with V and J called. Such tables lack part of the clones; where checked against another copy, unresolved V genes explain under half of the gap, and the rest is unexplained. The V and J calls and clone size are taken from that table; D and trimming were inferred from the DNA. This sample gives approximately 86,000 clones in total; around 85% of them show up just once. The ten largest clonotypes hold 7.4% of the sample.

As regards this clone: Its binding antigen is unknown. The sample holds no much larger clone one base away, and base qualities are not on file.

The cohort was made up of approximately 670 healthy bone marrow donors. Cohort members were all nominally healthy when sampled, although unrecorded immune exposures were likely present. The donor was CMV seropositive and belonged to the group of over 250 seropositive cohort members. Every donor gave a peripheral blood sample, and the peripheral blood mononuclear cells from that sample were used for TCR beta sequencing. The Qiagen DNeasy Blood Extraction Kit was used to extract genomic DNA from the blood cell samples. The junction carries 21 bases between V and J, which are trimmed by 8 bases and 6 bases respectively. From the cysteine through the phenylalanine, the CDR3 covers 14 amino acids. Of the read, only the CDR3 DNA is kept; its 42 bases are in frame from base 1. The germline V gene encodes CDR1 SQVTM and CDR2 ANQGSEA.

This TCR derives from a man aged 35-49 years in good health and CMV-seropositive. Sequenced material: PBMCs. This chain is built from TRBV29-1 and TRBJ2-3, and perhaps TRBD1 as D gene, on 6 matching bases. The CDR3 corresponds to CSLAKQGSADTQYF. The sequenced DNA: TGCAGCCTCGCGAAACAGGGTTCGGCCGATACGCAGTATTTT.